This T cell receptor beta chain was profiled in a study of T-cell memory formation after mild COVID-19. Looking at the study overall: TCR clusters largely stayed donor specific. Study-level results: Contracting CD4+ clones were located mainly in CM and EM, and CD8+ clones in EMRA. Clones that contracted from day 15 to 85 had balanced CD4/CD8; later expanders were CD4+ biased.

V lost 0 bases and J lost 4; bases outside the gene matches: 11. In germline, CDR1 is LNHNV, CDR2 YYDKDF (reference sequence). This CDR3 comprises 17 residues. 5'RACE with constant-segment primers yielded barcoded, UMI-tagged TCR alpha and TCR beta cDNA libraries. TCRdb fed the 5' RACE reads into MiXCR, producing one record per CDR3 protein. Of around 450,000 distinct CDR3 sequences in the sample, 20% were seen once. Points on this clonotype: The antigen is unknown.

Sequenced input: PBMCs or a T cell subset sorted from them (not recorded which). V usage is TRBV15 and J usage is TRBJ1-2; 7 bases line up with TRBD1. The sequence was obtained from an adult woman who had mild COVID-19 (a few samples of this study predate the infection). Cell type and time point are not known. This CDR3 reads CATSREVGQVSSYGYTF. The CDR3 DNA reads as TGTGCCACCAGCAGAGAGGTCGGACAGGTATCAAGCTATGGCTACACCTTC.